Below, 15 T cell receptor beta chains from the same sample are listed, as sequenced in a study of PD-1 blockade in classical Hodgkin lymphoma. There was relapse after autologous stem cell transplantation in every patient, and there was variation in brentuximab vedotin exposure. Libraries were prepared by immunoSEQ multiplex PCR; TCRdb keeps only in-frame clonotypes and omits some of them. The table records over 90,000 clones, roughly 89% of them present only once. The sample here was peripheral blood mononuclear cells (PBMCs), taken before the second cycle of nivolumab. These receptors all come from a human donor with classical Hodgkin lymphoma.

This sequence joins TRBV10-2 and TRBJ1-6; D perhaps matches TRBD1 (6 bases). The CDR3 length is 14 residues. The V end lost 8 bases, the J end lost 6 bases, and 14 bases lay between the germline ends. The germline gives CDR1 WSHSY, CDR2 SAAADI. The CDR3 region is CASRETGANSPLHF. CDR3 nucleotide sequence: TGCGCCAGCCGGGAGACAGGTGCTAATTCACCCCTCCACTTT.

V usage is TRBV23-1 and J usage is TRBJ2-2; D perhaps matches TRBD1 (6 bases). TRBV23-1 is assigned to the ORF class and has an uncertain function. Trimming pared 2 bases from V and 5 bases from J, leaving 15 bases between. The CDR3 is 16 residues long. The CDR3 DNA sequence: TGCGCCAGCAGTCAACGAGACAGGAAACCAACCGGGGAGCTGTTTTTT. This gives the protein CASSQRDRKPTGELFF.

The chain has TRBV27 and TRBJ2-7, with D perhaps TRBD2 (5 bases). CDR3 length: 11 residues. Germline loops: CDR1 MNHEY, CDR2 SMNVEV (reference sequence). Trimming left V 3 bases short and J 7 bases short, with 7 bases between. The CDR3 region is CASSLTGEQYF. CDR3 DNA: TGTGCCAGCAGTTTGACGGGAGAGCAGTACTTC.

V is TRBV5-4 and J is TRBJ2-7; the D is unclear. The V gene lost 4 bases and the J gene lost 3 bases, with 8 bases spanning the gap. This CDR3 region has 12 residues. The germline V gene has CDR1 SGHNT and CDR2 YYREEE (reference sequence). CDR3 loop: CASSQDNYEQYF. Here the CDR3 DNA reads TGTGCCAGCAGCCAAGACAACTACGAGCAGTACTTC.

This sequence joins TRBV28 and TRBJ2-7, with a possible D match to TRBD2 (5 bases). The length of the CDR3 is 14 residues. Between the trimmed V and J ends, which lost 2 bases and 2 bases, there was a span of 10 bases. Germline V CDR1 and CDR2: MDHEN, SYDVKM. The CDR3 here is CASSLVRGAYEQYF. As DNA, the CDR3 is TGTGCCAGCAGTTTAGTTCGGGGAGCCTACGAGCAGTACTTC.

The CDR3 DNA sequence: TGTGCCAGTTCCAGGGGGAGAGGGACTGAAGCTTTCTTT. Protein product: CASSRGRGTEAFF. This sequence joins TRBV19 and TRBJ1-1; the match to TRBD1 covers 7 bases. The junction had 8 bases not matched to a gene; V was cut back by 8 bases and J by 5 bases. This CDR3 is 13 amino acids long. Germline-derived CDR1 and CDR2 are LNHDA and SQIVND (reference sequence).

The chain recombines TRBV5-6 with TRBJ2-7, with a weak D call TRBD2 (6 bases). The CDR3 extends over 14 amino acids. V was trimmed by 7 bases and J by 3 bases, leaving 17 bases between them. Per germline, CDR1 SGHDT and CDR2 YYEEEE. CDR3 in DNA: TGTGCCAGCGGTAATTGGGCTAGCGACTACGAGCAGTACTTC. Its translation is CASGNWASDYEQYF.

This chain uses TRBV30 with TRBJ2-3; 9 positions agree with TRBD2. The germline CDR1 and CDR2 sequences are GTSNPN and SVGIG (reference sequence). The CDR3 has 14 amino acids. V was clipped by 8 bases and J by 2 bases; unmatched bases: 8. CDR3 sequence (DNA): TGTGCCCGCGGTCTAGCGGGGTTCACAGATACGCAGTATTTT. Residues: CARGLAGFTDTQYF.

The V and J genes are TRBV4-1 and TRBJ2-5; TRBD2 matches 13 bases. The germline CDR1 and CDR2 sequences are MGHRA and YSYEKL. CDR3 size: 20 residues. The V and J ends lost 2 bases and 5 bases, in that order; junction bases with no gene match: 17. CDR3 sequence: CASSQFIGLAGDHSWETQYF. In DNA, the CDR3 is TGCGCCAGCAGCCAATTTATTGGACTAGCGGGAGATCATAGTTGGGAGACCCAGTACTTC.

The V and J genes are TRBV6-5 and TRBJ2-7; 9 bases map to TRBD2. V was clipped by 4 bases and J by 2 bases; unmatched bases: 3. The CDR3 is 14 amino acids. Looked up from germline, CDR1 is MNHEY and CDR2 is SVGAGI. CDR3 DNA sequence: TGTGCCAGCAGTTCCGGGACTAGCACCTACGAGCAGTACTTC. Its protein is CASSSGTSTYEQYF.

Details on this clone: Other DNA variants within this sample encode the same CDR3. This chain uses TRBV27 with TRBJ2-2; maybe TRBD2 (5 bases). From germline, CDR1 is MNHEY and CDR2 SMNVEV (reference sequence). The ends were cut back, 3 bases at V and 4 bases at J, with 15 bases in the middle. This CDR3 spans 16 amino acids. Here the CDR3 reads CASSLGRQGPTGELFF. The DNA of the CDR3 is TGTGCCAGCAGTTTGGGGAGACAAGGCCCCACCGGGGAGCTGTTTTTT.

This clone rates as medium-sized. The rearrangement links TRBV10-2 to TRBJ1-4, with 7 bases matching TRBD1. The CDR3 runs 16 residues. The germline V gene has CDR1 WSHSY and CDR2 SAAADI. V shed 5 bases, J shed 3 bases, and the junction held 9 bases outside the gene matches. The CDR3 nucleotides read TGCGCCAGCAGTCTAGAGACAGGGCCAGCTAATGAAAAACTGTTTTTT. Protein product: CASSLETGPANEKLFF.

This sequence joins TRBV30 and TRBJ2-5, with D perhaps TRBD2 (6 bases). The end of the DNA is better explained by TRBJ2-7, so the J call may be wrong. The CDR3 is 13 residues long. Germline-derived CDR1 and CDR2 are GTSNPN and SVGIG (reference sequence). In nucleotides, the CDR3 is TGTGCCTGGGACCGGGACTTTTCCTACGAGCAGTACTTC. Translating it yields CAWDRDFSYEQYF.

The chain combines TRBV19 with TRBJ2-1; a possible D gene is TRBD1 (6 bases). V shed 7 bases and J shed 2 bases, with 9 bases lying between them. CDR1 LNHDA and CDR2 SQIVND come from the germline V gene (reference sequence). This CDR3 has 13 residues. CDR3 nucleotide sequence: TGTGCCAGTACCGACAGGACCTACAATGAGCAGTTCTTC. Translating gives CASTDRTYNEQFF.

This clone was seen just once. The chain links TRBV6-1 to TRBJ2-7, with unresolved D. V was pared by 2 bases and J by 3 bases, with 11 bases between. The CDR3 is 14 amino acids. The germline gives CDR1 MNHNS, CDR2 SASEGT. The CDR3 DNA reads as TGTGCCAGCAGTGAAAGTCAGGAACTCTACGAGCAGTACTTC. Its translation: CASSESQELYEQYF.